This is a list of T cell receptor beta chains from one sample in a study of blood T cell repertoires in COVID-19. The protocol was immunoSEQ multiplex PCR, while the TCRdb copy is restricted to in-frame clones and leaves out a portion. The sample lists 120,000 to 150,000 clones, around 79% seen once, with around 3.3% in the top ten. The sequencing sample was made of peripheral blood. The receptors derive from a man between 60 and 75 years old with acute or convalescent COVID-19. CDR3s include the opening cysteine and the closing phenylalanine or tryptophan. D genes are given only for firm matches. The listing skips clone size in some rows; elsewhere it reads once, few, many or a size class.

D gene	clone size	J gene	V gene	CDR3 DNA	CDR3 protein
TRBD1	NA	TRBJ2-2	TRBV2	TGTGCCAGCAGTGAAGGGACAGGGGACACCGGGGAGCTGTTTTTT	CASSEGTGDTGELFF
TRBD1	few	TRBJ2-7	TRBV6-1	TGTGCCAGCAGTGAGACAGGGGATAGTCGGGAGCAGTACTTC	CASSETGDSREQYF
NA	NA	TRBJ1-1	TRBV5-1	TGCGCCAGCAGCTTTAGGGTGGGAGGCACTGAAGCTTTCTTT	CASSFRVGGTEAFF
NA	NA	TRBJ1-2	TRBV6-5	TGTGCCAGCAGTCACAGGGATGGGGGCTACACCTTC	CASSHRDGGYTF
NA	NA	TRBJ2-1	TRBV28	TGTGCCAGCAGTTTGACTAGTGAGCAGTTCTTC	CASSLTSEQFF
NA	NA	TRBJ1-5	TRBV6-5	TGTGCCAGCAGGGGGACAATGGGCCAGCCCCAGCATTTT	CASRGTMGQPQHF
TRBD1	NA	TRBJ1-1	TRBV5-1	TGCGCCAGCAGCTCAAAAACAGGGGGCACTGAAGCTTTCTTT	CASSSKTGGTEAFF
TRBD2	once	TRBJ2-5	TRBV6-5	TGTGCCAGCAGTTATGGTGGACTAGCGAATAAAGAGACCCAGTACTTC	CASSYGGLANKETQYF
NA	NA	TRBJ1-5	TRBV27	TGTGCCAGCAGTCTAGGGGTCCATGGGCAGCCCCAGCATTTT	CASSLGVHGQPQHF
NA	few	TRBJ2-7	TRBV18	TGTGCCAGCTCACCACAGAGTTTGAGACAGAGCTCCTACGAGCAGTACTTC	CASSPQSLRQSSYEQYF
NA	NA	TRBJ1-5	TRBV28	TGTGCCAGCAGTTCCTCCGGACAGTATAGCAATCAGCCCCAGCATTTT	CASSSSGQYSNQPQHF
NA	few	TRBJ2-7	TRBV30	TGTGCCTGGAGCGGGAGGGGGCACGAGCAGTACTTC	CAWSGRGHEQYF
NA	NA	TRBJ2-1	TRBV10-3	TGTGCCATCAGTGGGCTGCAAGATGAGCAGTTCTTC	CAISGLQDEQFF
TRBD1	NA	TRBJ1-6	TRBV28	TGTGCCAGCAGTGTGGGAAAACAGGGGTATAATTCACCCCTCCACTTT	CASSVGKQGYNSPLHF
TRBD1	NA	TRBJ1-4	TRBV6-6	TGTGCCAGCAATAACAGGGGGAGGGAAAAACTGTTTTTT	CASNNRGREKLFF
TRBD2	NA	TRBJ2-3	TRBV7-2	TGTGCCAGCAGCGTCACTAGCGGGAGGCCCACAGATACGCAGTATTTT	CASSVTSGRPTDTQYF
NA	NA	TRBJ2-2	TRBV28	TGTGCCAGCAGACAACCGAACACCGGGGAGCTGTTTTTT	CASRQPNTGELFF
TRBD1	NA	TRBJ2-1	TRBV7-3	TGTGCCAGCAGCCCCGGACAGGGCAATGAGCAGTTCTTC	CASSPGQGNEQFF
NA	NA	TRBJ1-5	TRBV24-1	TGTGCCACCAGTCCGCTTGGGAGTGGGCAGCCCCAGCATTTT	CATSPLGSGQPQHF
NA	few	TRBJ1-4	TRBV19	TGTGCCAGTAGTGCCCCGCGAGAGGTAACTAATGAAAAACTGTTTTTT	CASSAPREVTNEKLFF
NA	NA	TRBJ1-2	TRBV5-1	TGCGCCAGCAGCTTGGAAAGTATTAGTGGCTACACCTTC	CASSLESISGYTF